One and the same sample provided the 5 T cell receptor beta chains below, sequenced in a study of cytomegalovirus exposure and HLA in healthy donors. This PCR relied on a set of 60 Vbeta primers and 13 Jbeta primers. The table came from immunoSEQ multiplex PCR; TCRdb's copy has only in-frame clones and leaves some out. In the table there are about 120,000 clones, 65% to 80% of which are singletons. The sample comprised PBMCs. These receptors were obtained from a woman aged 35 to 49 in good health and CMV-seropositive.

V gene TRBV6-5 combines with J gene TRBJ2-3, with D possibly matching TRBD1 (5 bases). The length of the CDR3 is 13 residues. Trimming took off 5 bases at V and 6 bases at J, with 12 bases between the two ends. Germline CDR1 and CDR2: MNHEY and SVGAGI. CDR3 DNA: TGTGCCAGCAGTCAAGGGAACAGGGATACGCAGTATTTT. The encoded protein is CASSQGNRDTQYF.

CDR3 region: CASSHYEQYF. DNA for the CDR3: TGTGCCAGCAGCCACTACGAGCAGTACTTC. V usage is TRBV11-2 and J usage is TRBJ2-7; no definite D call. Germline CDR1 SGHAT, CDR2 FQNNGV. The CDR3 sequence is 10 residues long. Trimming left V 5 bases short and J 3 bases short, with 2 bases between.

The chain employs TRBV9 and TRBJ1-2; maybe TRBD1 (6 bases). CDR3 size: 15 residues. Germline CDR1 reads SGDLS; CDR2 reads YYNGEE. Trimming cost V 5 bases and J 0 bases, with 14 bases left between them. The CDR3 nucleotides are TGTGCCAGCAGTTCCGACGGACAGTCTAACTATGGCTACACCTTC. Encoded protein: CASSSDGQSNYGYTF.

This sequence joins TRBV27 and TRBJ2-3; D not certain. V was clipped by 4 bases and J by 0 bases, with 14 bases between them. Germline lookup yields CDR1 MNHEY and CDR2 SMNVEV (reference sequence). This CDR3 has 16 amino acids. In nucleotides, the CDR3 is TGTGCCAGCAGTTCGCTCGACATATTTAGCACAGATACGCAGTATTTT. This encodes CASSSLDIFSTDTQYF.

The DNA of the CDR3 is TGTGCCAGCAGCTACTCCCGGGCCTCGGGGGACGAGCAGTACTTC. Translating it yields CASSYSRASGDEQYF. This sequence joins TRBV11-2 and TRBJ2-7, with D perhaps matching TRBD2 (6 bases). V lost 4 bases and J 5 bases, leaving 18 bases between the germline ends. Looked up from germline, CDR1 is SGHAT and CDR2 is FQNNGV. CDR3 length: 15 residues.